The entry below describes one T cell receptor (beta chain). This entry comes from a study of blood T cell repertoires in COVID-19. Using immunoSEQ multiplex PCR, the repertoire was profiled, and TCRdb retains in-frame clones only, with some absent. The sample has around 270,000 clones, 80% to 90% seen once. Trimming left V 11 bases short and J 1 base short, with 17 bases between. The CDR3 has 14 amino acids. The rearrangement joins TRBV6-7 to TRBJ1-1; possible D gene TRBD1, 6 bases. TRBV6-7 is identified as an open reading frame with a role that is uncertain. This TCR came from a woman aged 40 to 49 who had been exposed to COVID-19. What was sequenced was PBMCs or T cells enriched from blood (not recorded which). CDR3 residues: CALGWGTTNTEAFF. DNA for the CDR3: TGTGCCCTCGGCTGGGGGACAACGAACACTGAAGCTTTCTTT.